The rows below give T cell receptor beta chains drawn from one sample of a study of metastatic and nonmetastatic thyroid tumors. TCRdb re-processed the PCR reads through MiXCR. The repertoire holds around 15,000 clones, approximately 23% seen once, with roughly 7.1% in the top ten. Sequenced material: adjacent normal tissue. The receptors originated from a female donor with papillary thyroid cancer or a benign thyroid nodule (not recorded which). Some clones in this sample may be carry-over from other donors' samples. CDR3s include the opening cysteine and the closing phenylalanine or tryptophan. The order of the fields is clone size, V gene, CDR3 protein. Rows may omit the clone size; those that give it use once, few, many or a size class.

abundance: NA
v_gene: TRBV6-1
CDR3aa: CASSEVILAVSYNEEVF

abundance: many
v_gene: TRBV7-2
CDR3aa: CASSPGGGTEAFF

abundance: few
v_gene: TRBV6-2/TRBV6-3
CDR3aa: CASSYSDRVSYDEQFF

abundance: many
v_gene: TRBV5-6
CDR3aa: CASSPQDGEKLFF

abundance: many
v_gene: TRBV5-1
CDR3aa: CASSLGSSGANVLTF

abundance: NA
v_gene: TRBV9
CDR3aa: CASSPRYSGNTIYF

abundance: once
v_gene: TRBV6-1
CDR3aa: CVSSENGAGGGLQDTKYF

abundance: few
v_gene: TRBV10-3
CDR3aa: CAISEDRGLHTEAFF

abundance: NA
v_gene: TRBV9
CDR3aa: CASSGGEGSYNEQFF

abundance: NA
v_gene: TRBV6-1
CDR3aa: CASRNPGVEAFF

abundance: medium-sized
v_gene: TRBV7-9
CDR3aa: CASSDHFYEQYF

abundance: few
v_gene: TRBV19
CDR3aa: CASISQGRTEAFF

abundance: few
v_gene: TRBV12-3/TRBV12-4
CDR3aa: CASRSGVGSPLHF

abundance: NA
v_gene: TRBV9
CDR3aa: CASSGVQRTDTQYF

abundance: medium-sized
v_gene: TRBV6-1
CDR3aa: CASSFSPGRQSYEQYF

abundance: medium-sized
v_gene: TRBV15
CDR3aa: CATSRDRTSDEQFF

abundance: NA
v_gene: TRBV12-3/TRBV12-4
CDR3aa: CASSYNFDQFF

abundance: NA
v_gene: TRBV7-8
CDR3aa: CASTGREEGETQYF

abundance: NA
v_gene: TRBV4-1
CDR3aa: CASSREVQGVTGELFF

abundance: many
v_gene: TRBV20-1
CDR3aa: CSATPGGGRTEAFF

abundance: NA
v_gene: TRBV6-1
CDR3aa: CASRRLGGGRDGELFF

abundance: many
v_gene: TRBV13
CDR3aa: CASSLGLYYEQYF

abundance: NA
v_gene: TRBV24-1
CDR3aa: CATSDTSGRIDNEQFF

abundance: NA
v_gene: TRBV20-1
CDR3aa: CSAKPSSTDKQYF

abundance: medium-sized
v_gene: TRBV6-1
CDR3aa: CASRPQGAANEKLFF

abundance: medium-sized
v_gene: TRBV28
CDR3aa: CASSLLGVEGAGNQPQHF

abundance: few
v_gene: TRBV6-4
CDR3aa: CASTTPGQGYNEQFF

abundance: many
v_gene: TRBV2
CDR3aa: CASSEDPQGLNIQYF

abundance: many
v_gene: TRBV5-1
CDR3aa: CASSWTSGRAAYNEQFF

abundance: NA
v_gene: TRBV13
CDR3aa: CASRQRGYDTQYF

abundance: NA
v_gene: TRBV20-1
CDR3aa: CSASGAGGTEQYF

abundance: NA
v_gene: TRBV11-1
CDR3aa: CASSHGSVVGRETQYF

abundance: few
v_gene: TRBV28
CDR3aa: CASRRANTNTGELFF

abundance: few
v_gene: TRBV6-1
CDR3aa: CASSQDRGGHGYTF

abundance: NA
v_gene: TRBV20-1
CDR3aa: CSASPGLAGINEQFF

abundance: NA
v_gene: TRBV11-3
CDR3aa: CASSLEGEDEQFF

abundance: NA
v_gene: TRBV28
CDR3aa: CASGRGQGEGELFF

abundance: many
v_gene: TRBV9
CDR3aa: CASSVGDIGNTEAFF

abundance: NA
v_gene: TRBV11-3
CDR3aa: CASRLTGEVSPLHF

abundance: medium-sized
v_gene: TRBV28
CDR3aa: CASQTGATREQYF

abundance: NA
v_gene: TRBV20-1
CDR3aa: CSARPSSALGQYF

abundance: few
v_gene: TRBV12-3/TRBV12-4
CDR3aa: CASRATGYEQYF

abundance: few
v_gene: TRBV7-6
CDR3aa: CASSFPGSGELTYTQYF

abundance: large
v_gene: TRBV27
CDR3aa: CASSLQGATEAFF

abundance: medium-sized
v_gene: TRBV7-8
CDR3aa: CASSFWGRWDEQFF

abundance: NA
v_gene: TRBV5-6
CDR3aa: CASSWRGLGYQETQYF

abundance: few
v_gene: TRBV20-1
CDR3aa: CSARDHLAGVPEQFF